Shown below are 29 T cell receptor beta chains from a single sample sequenced in a study of vaccination effects on CD4 cells after COVID-19. Pools of viral peptides were used by the ViraFEST assay to expand antigen-specific CD4+ T cells ahead of sequencing. Cells that had been cultured for approximately eleven days were the source of isolated CD4+ T cells. None of the vaccinated had previously contracted SARS-CoV-2, and their nucleocapsid antibodies tested negative. TCRdb's table, derived via immunoSEQ multiplex PCR, lists solely in-frame clones and lacks some. The profile shows roughly 75,000 clones, under 75% of them singletons. The antigens these receptors bind are not known. The sample here was CD4+ T cells from PBMCs cultured with HCoV-OC43 spike peptides, taken before COVID-19 vaccination. Subset described: HCoV-OC43 spike overlapping peptide pool stimulation. Every receptor here comes from a human donor who received a COVID-19 vaccine.

The rearrangement joins TRBV19 to TRBJ1-1, with unresolved D. The V gene lost 7 bases and the J gene lost 1 base, with 7 bases spanning the gap. Per the germline V gene, CDR1 is LNHDA and CDR2 is SQIVND (reference sequence). CDR3 length: 12 residues. The CDR3 loop is CASNYRNTEAFF. Written as DNA, the CDR3 is TGTGCCAGTAATTACCGGAACACTGAAGCTTTCTTT.

This clone was counted between two and nine times. The chain couples TRBV12-3 or TRBV12-4 to TRBJ2-2; the D gene could be TRBD1 or TRBD2 (5 bases each). The CDR3 runs to 13 residues. V lost 4 bases, J lost 6 bases, and 9 bases lay in between. CDR3 sequence (DNA): TGTGCCAGCAGTTCCGGGGCTCCCGGGGAGCTGTTTTTT. As protein: CASSSGAPGELFF.

V and J are TRBV7-2 and TRBJ1-6; D perhaps matches TRBD1 (6 bases). CDR1 is SGHTA, CDR2 FQGNSA, per germline. Trimming removed 3 bases at V and 9 bases at J, with 21 bases between. This CDR3 is built from 17 residues. The CDR3 spells CASSLEGGEGARSPLHF. For the CDR3, the DNA is TGTGCCAGCAGCTTGGAAGGGGGGGAAGGGGCTCGTTCACCCCTCCACTTT.

V and J are TRBV4-2 and TRBJ1-1; 9 positions agree with TRBD1. V lost 4 bases, J lost 7 bases, and 4 bases stayed unmatched. The germline V gene encodes CDR1 LGHNA and CDR2 YNFKEQ. CDR3 length: 13 amino acids. The CDR3 sequence is CASSPRDRDEAFF. CDR3 DNA: TGTGCCAGCAGCCCCCGGGACAGGGATGAAGCTTTCTTT.

The chain recombines TRBV24-1 with TRBJ2-5; D call uncertain. Trimming shortened V by 3 bases and J by 7 bases, and 11 bases separated the two germline ends. The CDR3 runs 13 residues. Germline V gene data show CDR1 as KGHDR and CDR2 as SFDVKD. CDR3 DNA: TGTGCCACCAGTGATAAGCCCAAGAGGACCCAGTACTTC. Translation gives CATSDKPKRTQYF.

The genes are TRBV12-5 and TRBJ2-2; 8 bases match TRBD2. Germline V lookup: CDR1 LGHNT, CDR2 FRNRAP. CDR3 size: 17 residues. V was clipped by 6 bases and J by 0 bases; unmatched bases: 9. The CDR3 DNA sequence: TGTGCTAGTGGACGCTTATACGGGGGGGCGAACACCGGGGAGCTGTTTTTT. Translating it yields CASGRLYGGANTGELFF.

The chain employs TRBV28 and TRBJ2-7, with a possible D match to TRBD2 (6 bases). Germline V lookup: CDR1 MDHEN, CDR2 SYDVKM. The CDR3 runs 13 residues. V was trimmed by 7 bases and J by 4 bases, leaving 14 bases between them. CDR3 loop: CASTPSGGYEQYV. CDR3 nucleotide sequence: TGTGCCAGCACACCCTCTGGGGGGTACGAGCAGTACGTC.

V is TRBV9 and J is TRBJ1-4; a weak D match, TRBD1 (5 bases). V shed 3 bases and J shed 3 bases, with 15 bases lying between them. CDR3 size: 16 residues. CDR1 SGDLS and CDR2 YYNGEE come from the germline V gene. The CDR3 sequence: CASSGQSGIANEKLFF. In nucleotides, the CDR3 is TGTGCCAGCAGCGGTCAATCAGGGATAGCTAATGAAAAACTGTTTTTT.

This clone was seen only a few times. The chain uses TRBV6-2 or TRBV6-3 and TRBJ2-3; TRBD2 agrees at 7 bases. CDR1 is MNHEY, CDR2 SVGEGT, per germline. The CDR3 is 18 residues long. With V trimmed by 2 bases and J by 1 base, 12 bases remained unmatched. The CDR3 reads CASSYGGTTYTRTDTQYF. The CDR3 DNA reads TGTGCCAGCAGTTACGGAGGGACTACCTACACGCGCACAGATACGCAGTATTTT.

This clone was counted only a few times. The chain has TRBV4-3 and TRBJ1-5; D remains unclear. In germline, CDR1 is LGHNA, CDR2 YSLEER. The V end lost 1 base, the J end lost 3 bases, and 4 bases lay between the germline ends. This CDR3 is built from 13 residues. Here the CDR3 reads CASSQGPNQPQHF. DNA for the CDR3: TGCGCCAGCAGCCAAGGGCCCAATCAGCCCCAGCATTTT.

J is TRBJ2-5 and V is TRBV5-1; 16 positions match TRBD2. Germline CDR1 and CDR2: SGHRS and YFSETQ. V shed 3 bases, J shed 6 bases, and the junction held 5 bases outside the gene matches. This CDR3 has 16 residues. CDR3 in amino acids: CASSSGLAGGTQTQYF. DNA of the CDR3: TGCGCCAGCAGCTCGGGACTAGCGGGGGGGACCCAGACCCAGTACTTC.

A few counts support this clone. This chain links TRBV4-1 with TRBJ1-5; D call uncertain. V lost 0 bases, J lost 4 bases, and 13 bases lay in between. This CDR3 has 16 residues. The germline CDR1 and CDR2 sequences are MGHRA and YSYEKL. The CDR3 protein is CASSQEFGSTNQPQHF. DNA for the CDR3: TGCGCCAGCAGCCAAGAATTCGGCAGTACTAATCAGCCCCAGCATTTT.

The genes are TRBV2 and TRBJ2-1; D might be TRBD1 or TRBD2, each matching 5 bases. The V end lost 6 bases, the J end lost 3 bases, and 9 bases lay between the germline ends. CDR1 and CDR2 from the germline V gene are SNHLY and FYNNEI. The CDR3 is 13 amino acids. This chain's CDR3 is CASRTDYYNEQFF. DNA of the CDR3: TGTGCCAGCAGGACAGACTACTACAATGAGCAGTTCTTC.

V usage is TRBV27 and J usage is TRBJ1-6, with D possibly being TRBD1 (5 bases). Trimming pared 5 bases from V and 0 bases from J, leaving 8 bases between. Germline V gene lookup returns CDR1 MNHEY and CDR2 SMNVEV (reference sequence). This CDR3 is 15 amino acids long. As DNA, the CDR3 is TGTGCCAGCAGTAGGGGATACTCCTATAATTCACCCCTCCACTTT. This translates into CASSRGYSYNSPLHF.

The chain employs TRBV9 and TRBJ2-2; D is perhaps TRBD1 or TRBD2 (6 bases each). In germline, CDR1 is SGDLS, CDR2 YYNGEE. Deletions cut 0 bases from V and 6 bases from J, with 9 bases between. CDR3 size: 14 residues. CDR3 region: CASSVVGGSGELFF. The CDR3 nucleotides are TGTGCCAGCAGCGTAGTGGGGGGCTCCGGGGAGCTGTTTTTT. Full variable domain (remainder filled in from reference TRBV9 and TRBJ2-2): DSGVTQTPKHLITATGQRVTLRCSPRSGDLSVYWYQQSLDQGLQFLIQYYNGEERAKGNILERFSAQQFPDLHSELNLSSLELGDSALYFCASSVVGGSGELFFGEGSRLTVL.

CDR3 region: CAWVQPGSFYNEQFF. The CDR3 region has the DNA TGTGCCTGGGTCCAACCGGGCAGTTTTTACAATGAGCAGTTCTTC. The chain links TRBV30 to TRBJ2-1; unclear D gene. The CDR3 sequence is 15 residues long. The germline V gene has CDR1 GTSNPN and CDR2 SVGIG (reference sequence). Trimming took 5 bases from V and 4 from J, leaving 18 bases between them. The complete variable domain, with remaining parts taken from reference TRBV30 and TRBJ2-1, reads SQTIHQWPATLVQPVGSPLSLECTVEGTSNPNLYWYRQAAGRGLQLLFYSVGIGQISSEVPQNLSASRPQDRQFILSSKKLLLSDSGFYLCAWVQPGSFYNEQFFGPGTRLTVL.

The chain uses TRBV11-2 and TRBJ1-1; 7 bases map to TRBD1. The germline gives CDR1 SGHAT, CDR2 FQNNGV. V dropped 5 bases and J dropped 1; count of bases not matched to a gene: 13. The CDR3 length is 17 residues. The DNA of the CDR3 is TGTGCCAGCAGCGGACCGGGGCAAAGGACAGGGAACACTGAAGCTTTCTTT. This codes for CASSGPGQRTGNTEAFF.

This clone was picked up a small number of times. The CDR3 is CASSHGYNSPLHF. In nucleotides, the CDR3 is TGCGCCAGCAGCCATGGTTATAATTCACCCCTCCACTTT. The chain links TRBV4-1 to TRBJ1-6; no firm D call. Germline lookup yields CDR1 MGHRA and CDR2 YSYEKL. The length of the CDR3 is 13 residues. The germline V and J ends were trimmed by 3 bases and 4 bases, with 4 bases remaining between them.

The chain is built from TRBV5-1 and TRBJ1-6; D remains ambiguous. This CDR3 comprises 14 residues. CDR1 is SGHRS and CDR2 is YFSETQ in the germline V gene. Deletions cut 0 bases from V and 7 bases from J, with 8 bases between. The CDR3 here is CASSLEMRNSPLHF. DNA of the CDR3: TGCGCCAGCAGCTTGGAAATGAGGAATTCACCCCTCCACTTT.

This sequence joins TRBV5-1 and TRBJ1-1; D is ambiguous. Trimming stripped 5 bases from V and 3 bases from J, with 14 bases between. The V gene's germline CDR1 is SGHRS and CDR2 YFSETQ. The CDR3 length is 14 residues. For the CDR3, the DNA is TGCGCCAGCAGGTTGACCGGGCGCGACACTGAAGCTTTCTTT. This sequence encodes CASRLTGRDTEAFF. Drawing the rest from reference TRBV5-1 and TRBJ1-1, the complete variable domain is KAGVTQTPRYLIKTRGQQVTLSCSPISGHRSVSWYQQTPGQGLQFLFEYFSETQRNKGNFPGRFSGRQFSNSRSEMNVSTLELGDSALYLCASRLTGRDTEAFFGQGTRLTVV.

The chain couples TRBV3-1 (or the pseudogene TRBV3-2) to TRBJ1-2; a possible D gene is TRBD1 (6 bases). V was pared by 4 bases and J by 3 bases, with 18 bases between. The CDR3 extends over 16 amino acids. The germline V gene encodes CDR1 LGHDT and CDR2 YNNKEL (reference sequence). The CDR3 nucleotides are TGTGCCAGCAGCCCACCCGGGACACTCTATCACTATGGCTACACCTTC. Amino acids: CASSPPGTLYHYGYTF.

V and J are TRBV4-2 and TRBJ2-3; 7 positions match TRBD1. Germline CDR1 LGHNA, CDR2 YNFKEQ. This CDR3 comprises 15 residues. V shed 1 base and J 6 bases; nucleotides not matched to a gene: 7. CDR3 coding DNA: TGTGCCAGCAGCCAAGTGCCGACAGGGCGGGATACGCAGTATTTT. Protein sequence: CASSQVPTGRDTQYF.

The chain recombines TRBV5-1 with TRBJ1-6; D ambiguous. CDR3 length equals 14 residues. V was shortened by 4 bases and J by 7 bases, with 12 bases between the two germline ends. Per germline, CDR1 SGHRS and CDR2 YFSETQ. In DNA, the CDR3 is TGCGCCAGCAGCCTCCCCGATCTGAATTCACCCCTCCACTTT. It codes for CASSLPDLNSPLHF.

The sample holds a few counts of this clone. The chain is built from TRBV7-8 and TRBJ2-4; tentative D call: TRBD2 (6 bases). Germline values: CDR1 SGHVS, CDR2 FQNEAQ. With 2 bases removed from V and 0 bases from J, the gap between germline ends came to 8 bases. The CDR3 runs 15 residues. CDR3 loop: CASSLRGTAKNIQYF. CDR3 nucleotide sequence: TGTGCCAGCAGCTTACGGGGGACAGCCAAAAACATTCAGTACTTC.

CDR3 region: CASKDRGGGSTDTQYF. The CDR3 coding sequence is TGTGCCAGTAAAGACCGCGGCGGGGGCTCCACAGATACGCAGTATTTT. The chain couples TRBV19 to TRBJ2-3; D possibly corresponds to TRBD2 (7 bases). Germline V gene lookup returns CDR1 LNHDA and CDR2 SQIVND (reference sequence). Trimming took 7 bases from V and 2 from J, leaving 19 bases between them. The CDR3 extends over 16 amino acids.

The chain joins TRBV5-4 to TRBJ2-7; D is possibly TRBD1 or TRBD2 (5 bases each). Germline V gene sequence: CDR1 SGHNT, CDR2 YYREEE (reference sequence). This CDR3 has 16 residues. With 7 bases removed from V and 5 bases from J, the gap between germline ends came to 25 bases. CDR3 residues: CASPPSSGTKANEQYV. The CDR3 nucleotides read TGTGCCAGCCCGCCTAGCTCCGGGACGAAAGCGAACGAGCAGTACGTC.

The chain has TRBV27 and TRBJ2-1, with D perhaps matching TRBD2 (5 bases). CDR1 and CDR2 (germline): MNHEY, SMNVEV (reference sequence). V dropped 8 bases and J dropped 1 base, with 15 bases sitting between them. The CDR3 consists of 15 residues. The CDR3 DNA reads as TGTGCCAGCGGACTTATAATCCCTTCCTACAATGAGCAGTTCTTC. Translating it yields CASGLIIPSYNEQFF.

This clone was detected only a few times. This rearrangement joins TRBV7-2 to TRBJ2-7; D uncertain. Trimming took off 0 bases at V and 2 bases at J, with 8 bases between the two ends. The CDR3 totals 14 residues. CDR1 is SGHTA and CDR2 is FQGNSA in the germline V gene. The CDR3 loop reads CASSLAGIAYEQYV. The CDR3 DNA sequence: TGTGCCAGCAGCTTAGCGGGGATCGCCTACGAGCAGTACGTC.

The chain links TRBV10-2 to TRBJ1-1; D is perhaps TRBD1 (5 bases). This CDR3 comprises 15 residues. Germline loops: CDR1 WSHSY, CDR2 SAAADI. V was cut by 5 bases and J by 1 base, with 14 bases left in between. The CDR3 DNA follows: TGCGCCAGCAGTCGGGGCCCTGGGGCGAACACTGAAGCTTTCTTT. Amino acid sequence: CASSRGPGANTEAFF.